This T cell receptor beta chain was sequenced for a study of Ad26.COV2.S vaccination and SARS-CoV-2 variants. Sample treatment: about 20 received Ad26.COV2.S at low or high dose, single or two shots; about five received placebo; per-sample allocation not given. The study sampled participants on day 63 after the first vaccine or placebo injection. TCRdb keeps only in-frame clones here, not all; method: immunoSEQ multiplex PCR. The sample has about 350,000 clones; about 85% are singletons. The CDR3 is 13 residues long. Germline values: CDR1 SGDLS, CDR2 YYNGEE. V was pared by 0 bases and J by 5 bases, with 7 bases between.

The sequencing here drew on peripheral blood, taken in a trial of Ad26.COV2.S vaccine versus placebo. The sequence was collected from a person between 18 and 65 years old who received the Ad26.COV2.S COVID-19 vaccine or a placebo. The chain is built from TRBV9 and TRBJ2-3, with D unresolved. This CDR3 reads CASSVVAIDTQYF. Written as DNA, the CDR3 is TGTGCCAGCAGCGTAGTAGCCATAGATACGCAGTATTTT.